This T cell receptor (beta chain) was profiled in a study of early T cells in non-severe SARS-CoV-2 infection. Overall study results and limits: VDJdb matches were skewed toward anti-spike CD8 T cell responses.

Researchers attached unique molecular identifiers to individual cDNA molecules. TCRdb reprocessed the 5' RACE reads via MiXCR and lists one record per CDR3 protein. The sample lists 75,000 to 90,000 distinct CDR3 sequences, about 15% seen once, with less than 6% in the top ten. There are many counts of this clonotype. No antigen is known for it. Germline values: CDR1 SGHVS, CDR2 FNYEAQ. The V and J ends lost 3 bases and 2 bases, in that order; junction bases with no gene match: 9. The CDR3 length is 17 residues. The sequence was collected from an adult who was a healthcare worker with PCR-confirmed SARS-CoV-2 infection or an uninfected control (not recorded which). Material for sequencing was whole blood. The V call is TRBV7-6, the J call TRBJ2-3; 9 bases fit TRBD2. As DNA, the CDR3 is TGTGCCAGCAGCTTCGCTAGCGGGACCGGTTTCACAGATACGCAGTATTTT. Translated, it gives CASSFASGTGFTDTQYF.